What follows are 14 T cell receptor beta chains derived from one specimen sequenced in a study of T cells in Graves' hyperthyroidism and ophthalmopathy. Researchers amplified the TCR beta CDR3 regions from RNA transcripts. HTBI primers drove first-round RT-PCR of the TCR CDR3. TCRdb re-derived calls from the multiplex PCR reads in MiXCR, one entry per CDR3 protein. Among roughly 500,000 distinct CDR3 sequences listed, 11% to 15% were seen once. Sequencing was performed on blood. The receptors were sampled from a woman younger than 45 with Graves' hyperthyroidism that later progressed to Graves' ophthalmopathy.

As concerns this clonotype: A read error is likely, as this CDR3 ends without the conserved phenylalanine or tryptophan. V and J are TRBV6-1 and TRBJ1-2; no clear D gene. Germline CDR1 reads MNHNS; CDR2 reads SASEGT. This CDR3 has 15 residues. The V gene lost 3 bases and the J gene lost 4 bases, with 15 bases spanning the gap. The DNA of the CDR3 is TGTGCCAGCAGTGATCTGGGCCGAGGATCCTATGGCTACACCGTC. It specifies CASSDLGRGSYGYTV.

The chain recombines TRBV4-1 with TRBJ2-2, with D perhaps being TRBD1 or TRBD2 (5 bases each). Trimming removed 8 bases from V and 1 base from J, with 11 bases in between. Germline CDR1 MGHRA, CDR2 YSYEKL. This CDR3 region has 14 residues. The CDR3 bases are TGCGCCAGCCGGGGACGTCAGAACACCGGGGAGCTGTTTTTT. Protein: CASRGRQNTGELFF.

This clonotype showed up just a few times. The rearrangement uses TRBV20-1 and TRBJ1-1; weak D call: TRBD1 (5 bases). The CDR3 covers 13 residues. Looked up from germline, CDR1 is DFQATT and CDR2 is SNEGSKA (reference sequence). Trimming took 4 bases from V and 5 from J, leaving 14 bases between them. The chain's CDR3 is CSAKGIAGTEAFF. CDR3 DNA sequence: TGCAGTGCTAAGGGGATAGCGGGGACTGAAGCTTTCTTT.

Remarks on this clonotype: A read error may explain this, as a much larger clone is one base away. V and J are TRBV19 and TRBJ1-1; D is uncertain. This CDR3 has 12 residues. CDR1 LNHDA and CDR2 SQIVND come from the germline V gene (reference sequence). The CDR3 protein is CPSSIAAAEAFF. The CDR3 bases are TGTCCCAGTAGTATAGCGGCGGCTGAAGCTTTCTTT.

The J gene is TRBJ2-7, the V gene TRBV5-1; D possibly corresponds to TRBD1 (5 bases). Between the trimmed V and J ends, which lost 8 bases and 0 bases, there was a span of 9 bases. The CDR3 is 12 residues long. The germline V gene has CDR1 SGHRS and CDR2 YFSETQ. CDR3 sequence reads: CASQGGSYEQYF. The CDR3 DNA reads TGCGCCAGTCAGGGTGGCTCCTACGAGCAGTACTTC.

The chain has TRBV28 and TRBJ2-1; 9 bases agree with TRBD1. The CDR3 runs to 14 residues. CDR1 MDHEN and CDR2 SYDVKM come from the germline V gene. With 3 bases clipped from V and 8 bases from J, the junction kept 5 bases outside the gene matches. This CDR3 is CASSLGQGGHEQFF. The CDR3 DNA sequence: TGTGCCAGCAGTTTGGGACAGGGAGGGCATGAGCAGTTCTTC.

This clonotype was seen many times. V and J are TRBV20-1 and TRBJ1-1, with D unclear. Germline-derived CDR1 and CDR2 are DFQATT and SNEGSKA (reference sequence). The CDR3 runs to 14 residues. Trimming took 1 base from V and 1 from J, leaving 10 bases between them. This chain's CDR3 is CSARGPVSNTEAFF. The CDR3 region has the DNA TGCAGTGCTAGAGGACCGGTTTCGAACACTGAAGCTTTCTTT.

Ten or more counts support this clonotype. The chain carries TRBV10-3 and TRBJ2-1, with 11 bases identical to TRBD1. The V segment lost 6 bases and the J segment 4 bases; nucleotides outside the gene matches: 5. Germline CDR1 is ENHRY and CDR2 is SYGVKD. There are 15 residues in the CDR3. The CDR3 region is CAISGQGAEYNEQFF. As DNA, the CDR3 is TGTGCCATCAGCGGACAGGGGGCTGAATACAATGAGCAGTTCTTC.

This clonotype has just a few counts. DNA of the CDR3: TGTGCCAGCAGCCTCCCGTGGGAGAGAGAGACCCAGTACTTC. Protein sequence: CASSLPWERETQYF. The chain combines TRBV6-1 with TRBJ2-5; perhaps TRBD2 as D (5 bases). From germline, CDR1 is MNHNS and CDR2 SASEGT. The CDR3 extends over 14 amino acids. Deletions cut 6 bases from V and 4 bases from J, with 15 bases between.

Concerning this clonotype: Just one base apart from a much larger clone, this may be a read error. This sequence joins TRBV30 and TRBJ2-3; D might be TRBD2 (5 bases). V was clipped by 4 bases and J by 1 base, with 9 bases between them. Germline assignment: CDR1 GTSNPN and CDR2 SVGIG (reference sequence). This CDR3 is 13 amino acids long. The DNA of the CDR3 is TGTGCCTGGAACGGGGTGGGCACAGATACGCAGTATTTT. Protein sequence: CAWNGVGTDTQYF.

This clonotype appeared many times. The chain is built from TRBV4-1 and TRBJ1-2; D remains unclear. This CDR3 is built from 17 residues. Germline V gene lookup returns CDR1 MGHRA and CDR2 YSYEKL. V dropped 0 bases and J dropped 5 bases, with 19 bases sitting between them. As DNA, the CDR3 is TGCGCCAGCAGCCAAGAGTCCAACCGGGTCCCAGAATATGGCTACACCTTC. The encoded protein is CASSQESNRVPEYGYTF.

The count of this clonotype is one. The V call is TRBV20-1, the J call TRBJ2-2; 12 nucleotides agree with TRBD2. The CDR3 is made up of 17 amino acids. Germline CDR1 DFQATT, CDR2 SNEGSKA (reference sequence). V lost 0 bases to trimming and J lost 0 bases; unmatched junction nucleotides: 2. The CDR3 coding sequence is TGCAGTGCTAGAGATCTAGCGGGGGGGACGAACACCGGGGAGCTGTTTTTT. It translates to CSARDLAGGTNTGELFF.

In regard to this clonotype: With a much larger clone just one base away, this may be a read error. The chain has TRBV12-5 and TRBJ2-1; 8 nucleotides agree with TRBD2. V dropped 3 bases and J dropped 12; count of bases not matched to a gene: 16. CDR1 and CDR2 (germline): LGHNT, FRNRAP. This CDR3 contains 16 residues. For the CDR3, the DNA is TGTGCTAGTGGTTTTGGGGCGGGAGGCATTAAGGATGGGCAGTTCTTC. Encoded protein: CASGFGAGGIKDGQFF. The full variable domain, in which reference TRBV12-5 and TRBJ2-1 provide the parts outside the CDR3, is DARVTQTPRHKVTEMGQEVTMRCQPILGHNTVFWYRQTMMQGLELLAYFRNRAPLDDSGMPKDRFSAEMPDATLATLKIQPSEPRDSAVYFCASGFGAGGIKDGQFFGPGTRLTVL.

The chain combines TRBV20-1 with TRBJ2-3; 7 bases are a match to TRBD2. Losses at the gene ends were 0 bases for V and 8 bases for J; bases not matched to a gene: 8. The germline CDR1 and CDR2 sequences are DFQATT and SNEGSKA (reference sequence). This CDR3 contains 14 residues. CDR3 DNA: TGCAGTGCTAGAGATCTAGGACTAGTCGGTACGCAGTATTTT. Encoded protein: CSARDLGLVGTQYF.